This TCR beta chain was sequenced for a study of T cells in localized non-small cell lung cancer. Assay used: immunoSEQ multiplex PCR; TCRdb lists only in-frame clones, some missing. There are roughly 30,000 clones in the sample; roughly four fifths occur only once, and approximately 5.7% lies in the top ten. Notes on the study in general: Patients showing higher blood T cell density tended to see longer overall survival.

About this clone: As yet, its antigen is unknown.

The CDR3 is made up of 16 amino acids. Unmatched junction bases numbered 7, after V lost 4 bases and J lost 0 bases. Per the germline V gene, CDR1 is SGHRS and CDR2 is YFSETQ. This TCR came from a man between 40 and 75 years old with stage III lung adenocarcinoma. Sample: peripheral blood mononuclear cells, taken before any cancer treatment. The chain joins TRBV5-1 to TRBJ2-5; 9 nucleotides line up with TRBD1. The DNA for the CDR3 is TGCGCCAGCAGCCGAGGGGACAGGGCGGACCAAGAGACCCAGTACTTC. As protein: CASSRGDRADQETQYF.